This T cell receptor (beta chain) appears in the sequencing data of a study of blood T cell repertoires in COVID-19. Methods used by the authors: Quantification of nucleated cells was approximated via reference gene primer amplification. Sequencing used immunoSEQ multiplex PCR; TCRdb keeps in-frame clones, though not all of them. V, J and clone size were drawn from that table, and D and trimming were deduced from the DNA. The sample has about 300,000 clones, 90% seen once. The TCR sequence derives from a woman in her thirties who had recovered from COVID-19. Sequencing input: PBMCs or T cells enriched from blood (not recorded which).

The CDR3 reads CASSTPGLSGIYEQYF. CDR3 coding DNA: TGTGCCAGCAGCACCCCTGGCCTTTCAGGGATTTACGAGCAGTACTTC. J is TRBJ2-7 and V is TRBV5-6; the D gene is possibly TRBD1 (5 bases). Trimming took 4 bases from V and 4 from J, leaving 21 bases between them. Germline values: CDR1 SGHDT, CDR2 YYEEEE. CDR3 length: 16 amino acids.